This T cell receptor beta chain is drawn from a study of control samples from healthy donors and cancer patients. Trimming cost V 3 bases and J 7 bases; bases outside gene matches: 5. CDR1 is KGHDR and CDR2 is SFDVKD in the germline V gene. The CDR3 loop spans 14 amino acids. Assay used: immunoSEQ multiplex PCR; TCRdb lists only in-frame clones, some missing. The table has 53,000 or so clones, approximately 86% seen once. The rearrangement joins TRBV24-1 to TRBJ2-7, with 10 positions matching TRBD1. Sequencing was carried out using PBMCs. The sequence derives from a man in his fifties or sixties with head and neck cancer. CDR3 in amino acids: CATSDPGTGVEQYF. DNA of the CDR3: TGTGCCACCAGTGATCCCGGGACAGGGGTTGAGCAGTACTTC.